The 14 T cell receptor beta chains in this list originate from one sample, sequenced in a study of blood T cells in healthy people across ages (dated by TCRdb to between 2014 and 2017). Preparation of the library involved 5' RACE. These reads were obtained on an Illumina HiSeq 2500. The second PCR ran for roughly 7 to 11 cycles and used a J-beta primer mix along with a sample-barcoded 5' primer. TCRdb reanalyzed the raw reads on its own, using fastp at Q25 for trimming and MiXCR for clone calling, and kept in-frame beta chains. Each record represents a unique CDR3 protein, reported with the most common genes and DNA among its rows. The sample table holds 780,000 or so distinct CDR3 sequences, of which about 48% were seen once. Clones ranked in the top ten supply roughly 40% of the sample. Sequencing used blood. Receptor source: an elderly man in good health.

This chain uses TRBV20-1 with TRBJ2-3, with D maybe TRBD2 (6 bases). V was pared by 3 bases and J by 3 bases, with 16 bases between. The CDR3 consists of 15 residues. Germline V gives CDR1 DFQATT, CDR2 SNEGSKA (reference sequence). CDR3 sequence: CSASPVGSQTDTQYF. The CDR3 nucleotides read TGCAGTGCTAGCCCCGTCGGGAGTCAGACAGATACGCAGTATTTT.

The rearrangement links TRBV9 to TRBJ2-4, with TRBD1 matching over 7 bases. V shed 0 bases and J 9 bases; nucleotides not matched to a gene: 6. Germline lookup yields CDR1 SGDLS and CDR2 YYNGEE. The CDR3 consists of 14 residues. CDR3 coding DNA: TGTGCCAGCAGCGTAGCTAAGACAGGGTCCATTCAGTACTTC. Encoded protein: CASSVAKTGSIQYF.

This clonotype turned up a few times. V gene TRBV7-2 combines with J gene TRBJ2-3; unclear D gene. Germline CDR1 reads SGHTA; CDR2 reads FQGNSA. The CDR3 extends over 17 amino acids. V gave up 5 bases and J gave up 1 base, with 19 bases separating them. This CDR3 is CASSPKWGRAGTDTQYF. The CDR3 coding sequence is TGTGCCAGCAGCCCTAAGTGGGGTAGGGCCGGCACAGATACGCAGTATTTT.

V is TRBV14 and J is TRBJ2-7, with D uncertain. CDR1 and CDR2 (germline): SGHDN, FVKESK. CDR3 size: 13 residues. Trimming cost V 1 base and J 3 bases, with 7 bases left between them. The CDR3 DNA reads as TGTGCCAGCAGCCAAGTGACCTACTACGAGCAGTACTTC. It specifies CASSQVTYYEQYF.

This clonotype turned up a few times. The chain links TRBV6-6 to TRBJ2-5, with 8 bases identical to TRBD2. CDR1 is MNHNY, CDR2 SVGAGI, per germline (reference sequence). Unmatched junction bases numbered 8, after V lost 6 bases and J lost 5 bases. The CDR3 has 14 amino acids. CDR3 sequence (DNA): TGTGCCAGCAGCCCCACGGGACTAGATGAGACCCAGTACTTC. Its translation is CASSPTGLDETQYF.

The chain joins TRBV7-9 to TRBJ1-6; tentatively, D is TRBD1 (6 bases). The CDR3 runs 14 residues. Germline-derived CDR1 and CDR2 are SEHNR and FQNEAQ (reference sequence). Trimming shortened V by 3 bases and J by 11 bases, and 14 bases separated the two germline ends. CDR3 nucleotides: TGTGCCAGCAGCTTTACAGGGATCGGGGCACCCCTCCACTTT. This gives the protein CASSFTGIGAPLHF.

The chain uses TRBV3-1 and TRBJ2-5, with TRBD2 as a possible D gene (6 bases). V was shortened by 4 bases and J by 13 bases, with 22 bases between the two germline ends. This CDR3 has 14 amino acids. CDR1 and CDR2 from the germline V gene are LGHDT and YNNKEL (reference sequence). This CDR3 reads CASSRESGTGERYF. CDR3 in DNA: TGTGCCAGCAGCCGAGAATCCGGGACGGGAGAGCGGTACTTC.

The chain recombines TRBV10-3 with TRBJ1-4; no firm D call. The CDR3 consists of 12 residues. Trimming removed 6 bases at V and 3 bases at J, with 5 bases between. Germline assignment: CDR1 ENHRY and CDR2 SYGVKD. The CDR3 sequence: CAIRASNEKLFF. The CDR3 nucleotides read TGTGCCATCAGGGCGTCTAATGAAAAACTGTTTTTT.

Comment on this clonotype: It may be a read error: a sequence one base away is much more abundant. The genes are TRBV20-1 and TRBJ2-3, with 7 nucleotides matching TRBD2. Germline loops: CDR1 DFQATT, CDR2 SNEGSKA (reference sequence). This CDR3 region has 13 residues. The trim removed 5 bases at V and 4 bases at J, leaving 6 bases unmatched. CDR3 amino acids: CSAAIAGADTQYF. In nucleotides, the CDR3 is TGCAGTGCTGCAATAGCGGGCGCAGATACGCAGTATTTT.

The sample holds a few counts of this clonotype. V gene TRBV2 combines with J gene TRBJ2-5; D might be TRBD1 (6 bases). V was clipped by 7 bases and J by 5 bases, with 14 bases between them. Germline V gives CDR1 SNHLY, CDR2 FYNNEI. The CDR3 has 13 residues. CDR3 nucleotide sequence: TGTGCCAGCACGGGACATTACGGGGAGACCCAGTACTTC. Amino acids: CASTGHYGETQYF.

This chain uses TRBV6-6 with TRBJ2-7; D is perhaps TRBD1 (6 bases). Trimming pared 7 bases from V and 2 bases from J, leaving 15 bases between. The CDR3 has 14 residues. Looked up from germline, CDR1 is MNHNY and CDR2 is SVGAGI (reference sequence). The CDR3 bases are TGTGCCAGCATGAAAGGGGGTATCCCCTACGAGCAGTACTTC. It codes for CASMKGGIPYEQYF.

CDR3 loop: CATSEIGGNIQYF. The CDR3 DNA reads as TGTGCCACCAGTGAGATAGGGGGAAACATTCAGTACTTC. J is TRBJ2-5 and V is TRBV24-1; TRBD1 is a possible D gene (6 bases). The end of the DNA aligns better with TRBJ2-4, so the J call may be wrong. The CDR3 totals 13 residues. Germline CDR1 and CDR2: KGHDR and SFDVKD.

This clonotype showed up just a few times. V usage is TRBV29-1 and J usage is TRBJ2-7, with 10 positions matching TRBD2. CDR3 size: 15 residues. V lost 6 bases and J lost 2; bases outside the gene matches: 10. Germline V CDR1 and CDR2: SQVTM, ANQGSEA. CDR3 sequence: CSVEWLSGRAYEQYF. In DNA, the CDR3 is TGCAGCGTGGAATGGTTGAGCGGGAGGGCCTACGAGCAGTACTTC.

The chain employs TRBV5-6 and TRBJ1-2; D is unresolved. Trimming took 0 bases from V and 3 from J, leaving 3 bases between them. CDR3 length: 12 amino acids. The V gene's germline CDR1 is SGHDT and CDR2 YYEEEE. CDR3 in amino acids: CASSLEYYGYTF. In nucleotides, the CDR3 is TGTGCCAGCAGCTTGGAGTACTATGGCTACACCTTC.